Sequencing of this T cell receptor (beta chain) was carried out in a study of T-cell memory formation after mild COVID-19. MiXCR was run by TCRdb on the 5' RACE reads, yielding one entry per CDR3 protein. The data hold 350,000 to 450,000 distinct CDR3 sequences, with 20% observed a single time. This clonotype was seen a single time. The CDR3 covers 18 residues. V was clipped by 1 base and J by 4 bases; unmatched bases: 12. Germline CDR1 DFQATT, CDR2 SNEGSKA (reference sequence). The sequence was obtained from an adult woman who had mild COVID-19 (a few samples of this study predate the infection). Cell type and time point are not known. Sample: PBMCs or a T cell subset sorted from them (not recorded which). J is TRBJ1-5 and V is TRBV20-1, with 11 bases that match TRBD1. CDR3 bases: TGCAGTGCTAGAGTACTCCGGACAGGGGGCGGACTAAATCAGCCCCAGCATTTT. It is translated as CSARVLRTGGGLNQPQHF.